This T cell receptor (beta chain) appears in the sequencing data of a study of shared clonotypes between healthy human individuals. Across the study: With ages of 18 to 49, the donors were a couple of women and a few men.

The study drew all its donors from Caucasian adults living in Nashville, Tennessee. Repertoires were generated with immunoSEQ multiplex PCR, while TCRdb's copy carries only in-frame clones and drops some. The table includes under 850,000 clones, roughly 72% detected once. Per the germline V gene, CDR1 is SGHTA and CDR2 is FQGNSA. This CDR3 is built from 13 residues. Trimming shortened V by 1 base and J by 5 bases, and 8 bases separated the two germline ends. This receptor was identified in a woman in her 30s in good health. The sample comprised memory CD4+ T cells sorted from blood. Subset of the sample: CD45RA-negative fraction. The rearrangement links TRBV7-2 to TRBJ1-1; tentatively, D is TRBD1 (5 bases). The CDR3 DNA reads TGTGCCAGCAGCTTAGGGGGGGAAACTGAAGCTTTCTTT. Translation: CASSLGGETEAFF. Based on the CDR3 plus reference TRBV7-2 and TRBJ1-1, the full variable domain is GAGVSQSPSNKVTEKGKDVELRCDPISGHTALYWYRQSLGQGLEFLIYFQGNSAPDKSGLPSDRFSAERTGGSVSTLTIQRTQQEDSAVYLCASSLGGETEAFFGQGTRLTVV.